This T cell receptor beta chain was identified during a study of blood T cell repertoires in COVID-19. The overall study: The United States, Italy and Spain were the sources of the acute and convalescent COVID-19 samples.

The germline V and J ends were trimmed by 3 bases and 11 bases, with 13 bases remaining between them. The CDR3 length is 12 residues. Germline V gives CDR1 LGHDT, CDR2 YNNKEL (reference sequence). In the original analysis: Researchers report that nucleated cell counts were estimated from reference gene primer amplification. Method: immunoSEQ multiplex PCR; TCRdb's copy keeps in-frame clones and lacks some. The V and J calls and clone size were taken over from that table, and D and trimming were inferred from the DNA. The sample has approximately 390,000 clones; 90% are singletons. V usage is TRBV3-1 (or the pseudogene TRBV3-2) and J usage is TRBJ1-2, with D possibly matching TRBD1 (5 bases). The sequenced sample consisted of peripheral blood. This TCR derives from a man younger than 35 with active or convalescent COVID-19. The CDR3, as DNA: TGTGCCAGCAGCCAGAGTCAGGGCCGATACACCTTC. The encoded protein is CASSQSQGRYTF.